Listed here are 9 T cell receptor beta chains from one sample, sequenced in a study of siplizumab effects on memory and regulatory T cells (dated by TCRdb to between 2018 and 2021). Library prep was done by the immunoSEQ multiplex PCR assay. This is the immuneACCESS table as TCRdb keeps it, with only in-frame sequences that have V and J called. A part of the clones is gone; compared with another copy, unresolved V genes explain less than half, and the rest is unexplained. Across this sample there are roughly 97,000 clones, with over 85% seen only once. The ten largest clones capture approximately 0.6% of the sample. Sequencing input: Tregs sorted from blood. The source is a human donor in good health.

The DNA of the CDR3 is TGTGCCAGCAGCCAAGATAGGGGTAGGGGGAGGAGCTCCTACGAGCAGTACTTC. Translation gives CASSQDRGRGRSSYEQYF. The chain has TRBV4-2 and TRBJ2-5; the D call may be TRBD1 or TRBD2 (6 bases each). The J call is in doubt because the DNA end fits TRBJ2-7 better. This CDR3 has 18 residues. Germline V gene data show CDR1 as LGHNA and CDR2 as YNFKEQ.

This rearrangement joins TRBV6-5 to TRBJ2-7; D is uncertain. The CDR3 is 12 residues long. V was cut by 6 bases and J by 3 bases, with 9 bases left in between. The V gene's germline CDR1 is MNHEY and CDR2 SVGAGI. Here the CDR3 DNA reads TGTGCCAGCAGCCTTTCCTTCTACGAGCAGTACTTC. The encoded protein is CASSLSFYEQYF.

The V gene is TRBV11-2, the J gene TRBJ2-5; TRBD2 might be the D (6 bases). The CDR3 loop spans 13 amino acids. V was pared by 1 base and J by 5 bases, with 8 bases between. Germline loops: CDR1 SGHAT, CDR2 FQNNGV. The CDR3 protein is CASSLAGVETQYF. In nucleotides, the CDR3 is TGTGCCAGCAGCTTAGCGGGGGTCGAGACCCAGTACTTC.

The gene calls are TRBV10-3 and TRBJ1-6, with D unresolved. Trimming cost V 2 bases and J 5 bases, with 13 bases left between them. The V gene's germline CDR1 is ENHRY and CDR2 SYGVKD. The CDR3 covers 16 residues. This CDR3 reads CAISEKGSTNNSPLHF. DNA for the CDR3: TGTGCCATCAGTGAGAAAGGAAGTACCAATAATTCACCCCTCCACTTT.

The V gene is TRBV30, the J gene TRBJ1-1; the D is unclear. CDR3 size: 13 residues. The germline V and J ends were trimmed by 4 bases and 4 bases, with 13 bases remaining between them. Germline CDR1 is GTSNPN and CDR2 is SVGIG (reference sequence). The CDR3 DNA reads as TGTGCCTGGACACTGGACTTCCTCACTGAAGCTTTCTTT. It translates to CAWTLDFLTEAFF.

This chain joins TRBV9 and TRBJ2-7, with D uncertain. CDR3 length: 14 residues. V gave up 3 bases and J gave up 6 bases, with 16 bases separating them. Germline values: CDR1 SGDLS, CDR2 YYNGEE. The CDR3 bases are TGTGCCAGCAGCGCCCATGCCGAGGTGAGCGAGCAGTACTTC. Translated, it gives CASSAHAEVSEQYF.

The chain joins TRBV2 to TRBJ2-2; D unresolved. The V gene lost 3 bases and the J gene lost 0 bases, with 8 bases spanning the gap. This CDR3 is built from 15 residues. The germline V gene encodes CDR1 SNHLY and CDR2 FYNNEI. The CDR3 DNA reads TGTGCCAGCAGTGACAGGTTCGCGAACACCGGGGAGCTGTTTTTT. It is translated as CASSDRFANTGELFF.

CDR3 region: CSVGPETGTAVYEQYF. The CDR3 DNA reads as TGCAGCGTTGGGCCCGAGACAGGGACTGCTGTCTACGAGCAGTACTTC. V is TRBV29-1 and J is TRBJ2-7; tentative D call: TRBD1 (7 bases). V shed 4 bases and J shed 3 bases, with 22 bases lying between them. CDR3 size: 16 residues. Germline loops: CDR1 SQVTM, CDR2 ANQGSEA.

This chain joins TRBV6-5 and TRBJ1-3; D may be TRBD1 (5 bases). The germline gives CDR1 MNHEY, CDR2 SVGAGI. V gave up 7 bases and J gave up 0 bases, with 10 bases separating them. CDR3 size: 14 residues. As DNA, the CDR3 is TGTGCCAGCAAAGGGACGTACTCTGGAAACACCATATATTTT. Protein sequence: CASKGTYSGNTIYF.